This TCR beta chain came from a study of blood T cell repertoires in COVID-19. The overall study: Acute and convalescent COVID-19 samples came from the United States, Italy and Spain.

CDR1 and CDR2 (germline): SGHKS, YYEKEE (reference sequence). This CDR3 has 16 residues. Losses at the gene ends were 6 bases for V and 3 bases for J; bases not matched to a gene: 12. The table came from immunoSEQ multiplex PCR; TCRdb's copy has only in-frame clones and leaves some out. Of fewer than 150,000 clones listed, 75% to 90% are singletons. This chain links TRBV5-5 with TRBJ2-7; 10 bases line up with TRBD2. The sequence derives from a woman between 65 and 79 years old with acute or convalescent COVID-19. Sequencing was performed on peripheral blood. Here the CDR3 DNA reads TGTGCCAGCACCCGGAGGCTAGCGGGGGACAACTACGAGCAGTACTTC. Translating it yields CASTRRLAGDNYEQYF. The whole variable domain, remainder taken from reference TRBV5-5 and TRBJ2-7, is DAGVTQSPTHLIKTRGQQVTLRCSPISGHKSVSWYQQVLGQGPQFIFQYYEKEERGRGNFPDRFSARQFPNYSSELNVNALLLGDSALYLCASTRRLAGDNYEQYFGPGTRLTVT.